These 22 T cell receptor beta chains were sequenced from one sample in a study of PD-1 blockade in classical Hodgkin lymphoma. The sample's time point: cycle 4 day 1 (C4D1), after 5 to 7 weeks of nivolumab. Relapses following autologous stem cell transplantation were seen in all patients, with brentuximab vedotin exposure varying. Only in-frame clones appear in the TCRdb table, and some are missing; sequencing was by immunoSEQ multiplex PCR. Of approximately 96,000 clones in the sample, about 92% were seen once. This specimen was peripheral blood mononuclear cells (PBMCs), taken before the fourth cycle of nivolumab. All receptors derive from a human donor with classical Hodgkin lymphoma.

The chain has TRBV27 and TRBJ2-3; D gene uncertain. The CDR3 is made up of 11 amino acids. Looked up from germline, CDR1 is MNHEY and CDR2 is SMNVEV (reference sequence). Trimming shortened V by 8 bases and J by 4 bases, and 7 bases separated the two germline ends. The CDR3 protein is CASFWADTQYF. The CDR3 region has the DNA TGTGCCAGCTTCTGGGCAGATACGCAGTATTTT.

The V call is TRBV4-1, the J call TRBJ2-5; TRBD2 matches at 13 bases. The CDR3 consists of 17 residues. Germline trimming cut 3 bases from V and 5 bases from J; bases unmatched to any gene: 9. The germline V gene has CDR1 MGHRA and CDR2 YSYEKL. The CDR3 sequence is CASSQTGTSGVSETQYF. CDR3 bases: TGCGCCAGCAGCCAGACCGGGACTAGCGGGGTCAGCGAGACCCAGTACTTC.

This chain links TRBV2 with TRBJ2-3; 13 bases are shared with TRBD2. V shed 9 bases, J shed 0 bases, and the junction held 3 bases outside the gene matches. The CDR3 totals 15 residues. The germline gives CDR1 SNHLY, CDR2 FYNNEI. DNA for the CDR3: TGTGCCAGGGGGACTAGCGGGGTTAGCACAGATACGCAGTATTTT. Translated, it gives CARGTSGVSTDTQYF.

This chain joins TRBV28 and TRBJ2-7, with D perhaps TRBD1 (5 bases). V shed 6 bases and J shed 3 bases, with 12 bases lying between them. CDR1 is MDHEN, CDR2 SYDVKM, per germline. This CDR3 contains 13 residues. CDR3 DNA sequence: TGTGCCAGCAGGGCAGGGCAGCACTACGAGCAGTACTTC. This gives the protein CASRAGQHYEQYF.

This chain connects TRBV19 to TRBJ2-5; D is tentatively TRBD1 or TRBD2 (6 bases each). This CDR3 is 16 amino acids long. Per germline, CDR1 LNHDA and CDR2 SQIVND (reference sequence). Trimming removed 1 base at V and 5 bases at J, with 17 bases between. This CDR3 reads CASSIGARGGWETQYF. CDR3 bases: TGTGCCAGTAGTATAGGGGCCAGGGGAGGTTGGGAGACCCAGTACTTC.

The chain couples TRBV19 to TRBJ1-2; 8 positions agree with TRBD1. Looked up from germline, CDR1 is LNHDA and CDR2 is SQIVND (reference sequence). Unmatched junction bases numbered 5, after V lost 8 bases and J lost 0 bases. The CDR3 runs to 14 residues. DNA of the CDR3: TGTGCCAGTGAATCCAGGGGGCCTAACTATGGCTACACCTTC. Translation gives CASESRGPNYGYTF.

The J gene is TRBJ2-4, the V gene TRBV5-1, with TRBD2 as a possible D gene (5 bases). The length of the CDR3 is 10 residues. The V gene lost 5 bases and the J gene lost 9 bases, with 6 bases spanning the gap. Germline loops: CDR1 SGHRS, CDR2 YFSETQ. The CDR3 loop reads CASRGVIQYF. In nucleotides, the CDR3 is TGCGCCAGCAGGGGAGTCATTCAGTACTTC.

The chain is built from TRBV6-5 and TRBJ2-5, with a tentative D call TRBD1 (5 bases). The germline V gene encodes CDR1 MNHEY and CDR2 SVGAGI. V gave up 2 bases and J gave up 1 base, with 8 bases separating them. This CDR3 spans 14 amino acids. CDR3 in DNA: TGTGCCAGCAGTTACACGACAGCCCAAGAGACCCAGTACTTC. Its translation: CASSYTTAQETQYF.

The rearrangement joins TRBV10-3 to TRBJ2-7; TRBD2 matches 9 bases. V dropped 5 bases and J dropped 2; count of bases not matched to a gene: 13. Germline V gives CDR1 ENHRY, CDR2 SYGVKD. The CDR3 covers 17 residues. In DNA, the CDR3 is TGTGCCATCAGTAGAAAAGAACGACTAGCGGTAACCTACGAGCAGTACTTC. Its protein is CAISRKERLAVTYEQYF.

The J gene is TRBJ1-2, the V gene TRBV6-9; TRBD1 might be the D (5 bases). The length of the CDR3 is 17 residues. Germline V gene data show CDR1 as MNHGY and CDR2 as SVAAGI. Deletions cut 5 bases from V and 4 bases from J, with 23 bases between. The CDR3 DNA reads TGTGCCAGCAGTCAAAGGGACGGGAGAATCCTATCCTATGGCTACACCTTC. It yields the protein CASSQRDGRILSYGYTF.

This clone was detected once. The chain combines TRBV14 with TRBJ2-5, with 9 nucleotides matching TRBD1. Looked up from germline, CDR1 is SGHDN and CDR2 is FVKESK. The CDR3 is made up of 15 amino acids. Germline trimming cut 1 base from V and 8 bases from J; bases unmatched to any gene: 8. The CDR3 bases are TGTGCCAGCAGCCAAGGGCCTCGGGACAGGGTTACCCAGTACTTC. Its protein product is CASSQGPRDRVTQYF.

The sample holds one count of this clone. This sequence joins TRBV14 and TRBJ2-1, with 8 bases matching TRBD2. Germline trimming cut 2 bases from V and 4 bases from J; bases unmatched to any gene: 7. The CDR3 spans 16 residues. The germline V gene encodes CDR1 SGHDN and CDR2 FVKESK. The CDR3 DNA follows: TGTGCCAGCAGCCAATTCTCGGGAGGGCTTTACAATGAGCAGTTCTTC. It specifies CASSQFSGGLYNEQFF.

V is TRBV19 and J is TRBJ2-2; TRBD2 aligns across 8 bases. The CDR3 covers 16 residues. The ends lost 3 bases at V and 0 bases at J; junction bases unmatched: 3. Germline CDR1 reads LNHDA; CDR2 reads SQIVND (reference sequence). CDR3 sequence (DNA): TGTGCCAGTAGTATGCCGGGAGGGCCGAACACCGGGGAGCTGTTTTTT. This encodes CASSMPGGPNTGELFF.

The gene calls are TRBV6-1 and TRBJ2-7; D is perhaps TRBD1 or TRBD2 (6 bases each). Trimming removed 10 bases at V and 3 bases at J, with 19 bases between. This CDR3 comprises 14 residues. CDR1 MNHNS and CDR2 SASEGT come from the germline V gene. CDR3 nucleotide sequence: TGTGCCACCCCAGGGGCGGGAATAGTCTACGAGCAGTACTTC. This translates into CATPGAGIVYEQYF.

The V call is TRBV28, the J call TRBJ2-7; D possibly corresponds to TRBD2 (5 bases). The CDR3 contains 18 residues. Trimming stripped 4 bases from V and 3 bases from J, with 25 bases between. In germline, CDR1 is MDHEN, CDR2 SYDVKM. CDR3 loop: CASSSSPSRGWYYYEQYF. The CDR3 DNA is TGTGCCAGCAGTTCTTCCCCCTCCCGCGGGTGGTACTACTACGAGCAGTACTTC.

This chain uses TRBV7-6 with TRBJ2-7; D remains unclear. CDR1 and CDR2 from the germline V gene are SGHVS and FNYEAQ. The CDR3 extends over 13 amino acids. V dropped 5 bases and J dropped 2 bases, with 10 bases sitting between them. In DNA, the CDR3 is TGTGCCAGCAGCCAGACCACTACCTACGAGCAGTACTTC. As protein: CASSQTTTYEQYF.

DNA of the CDR3: TGTGCCAGCTCACCTGACAGGAGCAAAAATTCCGGGACTCCTAATGAGCAGTTCTTC. It yields the protein CASSPDRSKNSGTPNEQFF. This chain uses TRBV18 with TRBJ2-1; tentatively, D is TRBD1 or TRBD2 (6 bases each). V was pared by 3 bases and J by 7 bases, with 28 bases between. The CDR3 spans 19 residues. Looked up from germline, CDR1 is KGHSH and CDR2 is LQKENI.

The rearrangement joins TRBV27 to TRBJ2-5; the match to TRBD1 covers 10 bases. The DNA end is more similar to TRBJ2-7, so the J call may be wrong. CDR1 MNHEY and CDR2 SMNVEV come from the germline V gene (reference sequence). The length of the CDR3 is 16 residues. The chain's CDR3 is CASSFRTGTGVYEQYF. CDR3 nucleotides: TGTGCCAGCAGTTTCAGGACCGGGACAGGGGTCTACGAGCAGTACTTC.

V usage is TRBV15 and J usage is TRBJ1-5, with D uncertain. Trimming left V 1 base short and J 3 bases short, with 10 bases between. CDR3 size: 15 residues. Germline-derived CDR1 and CDR2 are LNHNV and YYDKDF (reference sequence). The CDR3 DNA reads as TGTGCCACCAGCAGAGTTGGTTCCCTCAATCAGCCCCAGCATTTT. Its protein is CATSRVGSLNQPQHF.

The chain is built from TRBV19 and TRBJ1-2; D gene ambiguous. The ends were cut back, 6 bases at V and 5 bases at J, with 25 bases in the middle. The germline V gene encodes CDR1 LNHDA and CDR2 SQIVND (reference sequence). The CDR3 has 17 residues. CDR3 DNA: TGTGCCAGTAGCATCGAGTCGGAGGCAGAACACTATTATGGCTACACCTTC. Residues: CASSIESEAEHYYGYTF.

This chain joins TRBV10-3 and TRBJ2-5, with TRBD2 matching 7 bases. CDR1 and CDR2 from the germline V gene are ENHRY and SYGVKD. This CDR3 has 14 residues. The V segment lost 1 base and the J segment 3 bases; nucleotides outside the gene matches: 2. The CDR3 DNA sequence: TGTGCCATCAGTGAGTTGGGGAGGGAAGAGACCCAGTACTTC. This codes for CAISELGREETQYF.

V and J are TRBV19 and TRBJ2-7, with D perhaps TRBD2 (7 bases). V was shortened by 6 bases and J by 7 bases, with 19 bases between the two germline ends. The CDR3 extends over 14 amino acids. Germline V gene lookup returns CDR1 LNHDA and CDR2 SQIVND (reference sequence). The CDR3 nucleotides read TGTGCCAGTAGATCGGGGGGCCGTGGACTGGAGCAGTACTTC. It yields the protein CASRSGGRGLEQYF.